There are a few counts of the clone carrying this TCR beta chain. The sample is drawn from a study of blood T cells in healthy people across ages. A sample-barcoded 5' primer and a J-beta primer mix were used in a second PCR of roughly 6 to 11 cycles. Each CDR3 protein gets one entry after TCRdb re-called the 5' RACE reads with MiXCR. This sample carries about 700,000 distinct CDR3 sequences, about 30% of them seen once, and the ten largest clones take 15% to 19%. Per the germline V gene, CDR1 is SEHNR and CDR2 is FQNEAQ (reference sequence). This CDR3 spans 14 amino acids. Trimming shortened V by 5 bases and J by 8 bases, and 16 bases separated the two germline ends.

The specimen was blood. The sequence came from a woman aged 80 or over in good health. The chain employs TRBV7-9 and TRBJ1-3, with D perhaps matching TRBD1 (5 bases). The DNA for the CDR3 is TGTGCCAGCAGCCAGGGAACGGGGGAGCACACCATATATTTT. Translation gives CASSQGTGEHTIYF.